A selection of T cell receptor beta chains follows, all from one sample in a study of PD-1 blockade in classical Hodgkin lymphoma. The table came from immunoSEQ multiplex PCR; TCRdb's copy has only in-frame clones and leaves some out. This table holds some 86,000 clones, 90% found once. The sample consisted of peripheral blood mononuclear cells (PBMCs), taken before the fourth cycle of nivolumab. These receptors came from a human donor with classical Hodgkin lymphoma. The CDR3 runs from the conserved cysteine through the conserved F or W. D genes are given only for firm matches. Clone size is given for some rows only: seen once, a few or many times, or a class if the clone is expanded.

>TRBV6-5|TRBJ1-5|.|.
CASSRPPDQPQHF
TGTGCCAGCAGTCGGCCCCCGGATCAGCCCCAGCATTTT
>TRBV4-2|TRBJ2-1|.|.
CASSQVFSPYNEQFF
TGTGCCAGCAGCCAAGTGTTCTCACCCTACAATGAGCAGTTCTTC
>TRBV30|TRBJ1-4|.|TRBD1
CAWGQGGPNEKLFF
TGTGCCTGGGGACAGGGGGGGCCTAATGAAAAACTGTTTTTT
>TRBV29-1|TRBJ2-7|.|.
CSVAYSNEQYF
TGCAGCGTTGCTTATTCCAACGAGCAGTACTTC
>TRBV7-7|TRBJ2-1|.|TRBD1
CASSSGTGQNEQFF
TGTGCCAGCAGCTCGGGGACAGGGCAGAATGAGCAGTTCTTC
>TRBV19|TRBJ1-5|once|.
CASTPGSYNNQPQHF
TGTGCCAGTACCCCGGGGAGTTATAACAATCAGCCCCAGCATTTT
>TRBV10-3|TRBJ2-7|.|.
CAISGQNEQYF
TGTGCCATCAGTGGGCAGAACGAGCAGTACTTC
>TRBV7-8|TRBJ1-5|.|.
CASSLYSSPTRGRVKGQPQHF
TGTGCCAGCAGCTTATACTCCTCGCCGACCCGGGGGCGCGTGAAAGGGCAGCCCCAGCATTTT
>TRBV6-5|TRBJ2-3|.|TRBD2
CASSSGLAGGTDTQYF
TGTGCCAGCAGTTCCGGACTAGCGGGGGGCACAGATACGCAGTATTTT
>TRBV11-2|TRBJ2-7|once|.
CASSLISGFYEQYF
TGTGCCAGCAGTCTAATATCGGGTTTCTACGAGCAGTACTTC
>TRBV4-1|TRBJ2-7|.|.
CASSQDVQGSYEQYF
TGCGCCAGCAGCCAAGATGTTCAGGGCTCCTACGAGCAGTACTTC
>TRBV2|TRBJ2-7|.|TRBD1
CASTPWTGTGVSYEQYF
TGTGCCAGCACCCCCTGGACCGGGACAGGGGTGTCCTACGAGCAGTACTTC
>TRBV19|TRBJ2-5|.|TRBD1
CASSIDPTGGLETQYF
TGTGCCAGTAGTATAGATCCAACAGGGGGCCTGGAGACCCAGTACTTC
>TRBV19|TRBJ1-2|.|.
CASRLGVYGYTF
TGTGCCAGTAGGTTAGGGGTCTATGGCTACACCTTC
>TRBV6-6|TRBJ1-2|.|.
CASSRGRKGYTF
TGTGCCAGCAGTCGGGGAAGAAAGGGCTACACCTTC
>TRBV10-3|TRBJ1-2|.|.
CAISGGTRQGYGYTF
TGTGCCATCAGTGGGGGGACACGTCAAGGCTATGGCTACACCTTC
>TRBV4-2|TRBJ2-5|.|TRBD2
CASSKAGLAGEYQETQYF
TGTGCCAGCAGCAAGGCGGGGCTAGCGGGGGAATACCAAGAGACCCAGTACTTC